This T cell receptor (beta chain) was sequenced during a study of shared clonotypes between healthy human individuals. Genomic DNA (from each subset) was split evenly across several immunoSEQ plates. Clones were sequenced by immunoSEQ multiplex PCR, and TCRdb holds only the in-frame ones, with some missing. The sample records 600,000 to 800,000 clones, roughly 72% being singletons. Each donor was a Caucasian adult residing in Nashville, Tennessee. Sequenced sample: memory CD4+ T cells sorted from blood. Subset of the sample: CD45RA-negative fraction. The source is a woman aged 25 to 39 in good health.

CDR3 DNA sequence: TGTGCCAGCAGTTGGCGGGGTTCCTATGGCTACACCTTC. Its protein product is CASSWRGSYGYTF. The genes are TRBV6-5 and TRBJ1-2; D unclear. Trimming took off 4 bases at V and 4 bases at J, with 10 bases between the two ends. This CDR3 spans 13 amino acids. Germline V gene data show CDR1 as MNHEY and CDR2 as SVGAGI.